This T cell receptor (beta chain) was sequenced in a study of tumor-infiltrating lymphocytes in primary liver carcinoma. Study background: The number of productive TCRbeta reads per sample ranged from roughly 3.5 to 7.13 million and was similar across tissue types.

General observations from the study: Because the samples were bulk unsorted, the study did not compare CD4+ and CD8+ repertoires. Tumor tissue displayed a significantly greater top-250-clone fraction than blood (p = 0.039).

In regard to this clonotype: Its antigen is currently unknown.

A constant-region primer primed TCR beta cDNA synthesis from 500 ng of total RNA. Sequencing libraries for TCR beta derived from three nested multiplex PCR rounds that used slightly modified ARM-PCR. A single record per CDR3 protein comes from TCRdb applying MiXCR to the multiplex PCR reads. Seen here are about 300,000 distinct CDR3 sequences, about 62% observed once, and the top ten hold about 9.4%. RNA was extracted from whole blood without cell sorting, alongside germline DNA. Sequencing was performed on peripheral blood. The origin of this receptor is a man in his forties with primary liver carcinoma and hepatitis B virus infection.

The CDR3 DNA follows: TGTGCCAGCGGTGGGGGTTCATACACCTTC. As protein: CASGGGSYTF. This chain links TRBV2 with TRBJ1-2; a weak D match, TRBD1 (5 bases). In germline, CDR1 is SNHLY, CDR2 FYNNEI. V was clipped by 8 bases and J by 11 bases, with 12 bases between them. This CDR3 spans 10 amino acids.